Below, 8 T cell receptor beta chains from the same sample are listed, as sequenced in a study of PD-1 blockade in classical Hodgkin lymphoma. Profiled with immunoSEQ multiplex PCR; TCRdb holds only in-frame clones, not every one. There are under 40,000 clones in the sample; around 89% occur only once, and approximately 1.2% lies in the top ten. Time point denoted: newly diagnosed, previously untreated cHL patient sample. Investigators isolated CD4+ T cells from thawed PBMCs through magnetic negative selection. The sequencing input was CD4+ T cells from blood. The receptors here all came from a human donor with classical Hodgkin lymphoma.

This chain uses TRBV9 with TRBJ1-1; tentatively, D is TRBD1 (6 bases). The CDR3 length is 13 residues. Trimming shortened V by 2 bases and J by 4 bases, and 9 bases separated the two germline ends. CDR1 SGDLS and CDR2 YYNGEE come from the germline V gene. The chain's CDR3 is CASSVRGGTEAFF. CDR3 DNA sequence: TGTGCCAGCAGCGTGAGGGGGGGCACTGAAGCTTTCTTT. Full variable domain (rest looked up from reference TRBV9 and TRBJ1-1): DSGVTQTPKHLITATGQRVTLRCSPRSGDLSVYWYQQSLDQGLQFLIQYYNGEERAKGNILERFSAQQFPDLHSELNLSSLELGDSALYFCASSVRGGTEAFFGQGTRLTVV.

The chain employs TRBV5-1 and TRBJ1-1; perhaps TRBD1 as D (5 bases). The CDR3 spans 15 residues. The ends were cut back, 2 bases at V and 8 bases at J, with 19 bases in the middle. Germline V gene lookup returns CDR1 SGHRS and CDR2 YFSETQ. The CDR3 nucleotides read TGCGCCAGCAGCTTTGGGTCAGCGGGGGACGTAGAAGCTTTCTTT. It yields the protein CASSFGSAGDVEAFF.

For the CDR3, the DNA is TGTGCCAGCGGGGACCAGGGGAGAGGCGAGCAGTACGTC. As protein: CASGDQGRGEQYV. The rearrangement uses TRBV6-5 and TRBJ2-7; maybe TRBD1 (6 bases). The germline V and J ends were trimmed by 8 bases and 6 bases, with 17 bases remaining between them. In germline, CDR1 is MNHEY, CDR2 SVGAGI. The length of the CDR3 is 13 residues.

This chain links TRBV9 with TRBJ1-3; D unclear. The CDR3 has 15 amino acids. Germline V gene lookup returns CDR1 SGDLS and CDR2 YYNGEE. The V and J ends lost 4 bases and 2 bases respectively, with 13 bases between them. The CDR3 DNA follows: TGTGCCAGCAGCCTGGACTTTTTTCCTGGAAACACCATATATTTT. Protein: CASSLDFFPGNTIYF.

This clone was picked up one time. V and J are TRBV5-1 and TRBJ1-4; TRBD1 is a possible D gene (6 bases). The CDR3 extends over 15 amino acids. Trimming removed 3 bases at V and 5 bases at J, with 14 bases between. Germline loops: CDR1 SGHRS, CDR2 YFSETQ. This CDR3 is CASSSEGTRNEKLFF. CDR3 nucleotide sequence: TGCGCCAGCAGCTCGGAAGGGACACGGAATGAAAAACTGTTTTTT.

The chain is built from TRBV6-5 and TRBJ1-5, with D maybe TRBD1 (5 bases). This CDR3 contains 15 residues. V dropped 6 bases and J dropped 6 bases, with 18 bases sitting between them. The germline gives CDR1 MNHEY, CDR2 SVGAGI. The chain's CDR3 is CASSDPDRPTQPQHF. CDR3 coding DNA: TGTGCCAGCAGCGACCCTGACAGACCTACTCAGCCCCAGCATTTT.

CDR3 DNA: TGTGCCAGCTCACCACTTGAGGACGAGCAGTTCTTC. This encodes CASSPLEDEQFF. The genes are TRBV18 and TRBJ2-1; D ambiguous. The V gene lost 1 base and the J gene lost 10 bases, with 8 bases spanning the gap. Germline V gene sequence: CDR1 KGHSH, CDR2 LQKENI. The CDR3 extends over 12 amino acids.

The V gene is TRBV19, the J gene TRBJ1-5, with D possibly being TRBD1 (5 bases). Germline loops: CDR1 LNHDA, CDR2 SQIVND (reference sequence). The CDR3 has 15 residues. V dropped 3 bases and J dropped 0 bases, with 9 bases sitting between them. Written as DNA, the CDR3 is TGTGCCAGTAGTATGGCCAGGGCTAGCAATCAGCCCCAGCATTTT. Protein sequence: CASSMARASNQPQHF.